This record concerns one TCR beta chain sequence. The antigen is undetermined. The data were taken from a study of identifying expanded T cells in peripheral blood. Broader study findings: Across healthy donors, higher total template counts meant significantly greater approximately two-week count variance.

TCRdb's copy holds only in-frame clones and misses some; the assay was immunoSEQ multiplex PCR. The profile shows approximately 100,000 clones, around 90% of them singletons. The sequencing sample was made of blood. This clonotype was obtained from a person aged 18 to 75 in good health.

The CDR3 protein is CASKRTHTDTQYF. In nucleotides, the CDR3 is TGTGCCAGCAAGCGGACACACACAGATACGCAGTATTTT. This chain links TRBV28 with TRBJ2-3, with D possibly being TRBD1 or TRBD2 (5 bases each). There are 13 residues in the CDR3. Trimming removed 7 bases at V and 2 bases at J, with 10 bases between. Germline V gene sequence: CDR1 MDHEN, CDR2 SYDVKM.